Listed below are T cell receptor beta chains from one sample, sequenced in a study of a mutant IDH1 vaccine in newly diagnosed glioma. Assay: immunoSEQ multiplex PCR; the TCRdb copy retains only in-frame clones and omits some. The sample includes approximately 30,000 clones, 75% to 95% of them seen just once. No antigen is known for these receptors. Sequenced material: PBMCs, taken from a glioma patient whose treatment included an IDH1 peptide vaccine. These receptors all come from a woman between 40 and 55 years old with glioma. Each CDR3 is given with its conserved first and last residue. Fields, in order: D gene, clone size, J gene, V gene, CDR3 protein, CDR3 DNA. D genes are given only for firm matches. For some rows the clone size is stated as once, few or many, or as a class when expanded; others skip it.

>NA|NA|TRBJ2-7|TRBV5-6
CASSLFRGEQYF
TGTGCCAGCAGCTTGTTTCGGGGAGAGCAGTACTTC
>NA|NA|TRBJ1-6|TRBV6-5
CASSKDSGNSPLHF
TGTGCCAGCAGCAAGGACAGTGGGAATTCACCCCTCCACTTT
>NA|NA|TRBJ2-3|TRBV5-1
CASSLSGLWESDTQYF
TGCGCCAGCAGCTTGAGTGGGCTTTGGGAATCAGATACGCAGTATTTT
>NA|NA|TRBJ2-5|TRBV20-1
CSAILGETQYF
TGCAGTGCCATCCTAGGAGAGACCCAGTACTTC
>TRBD2|NA|TRBJ2-3|TRBV4-2
CASSREGSGGPEGTDTQYF
TGTGCCAGCAGCCGCGAGGGTAGCGGGGGGCCCGAGGGCACAGATACGCAGTATTTT
>TRBD1|NA|TRBJ2-5|TRBV7-2
CASSLEGTASETQYF
TGTGCCAGCAGCTTAGAGGGGACAGCTTCGGAGACCCAGTACTTC
>TRBD1|NA|TRBJ1-1|TRBV6-6
CASKKGQVVNTEAFF
TGTGCCAGCAAAAAGGGACAGGTGGTGAACACTGAAGCTTTCTTT
>NA|NA|TRBJ1-1|TRBV7-8
CASSVRTDTEAFF
TGTGCCAGCAGCGTTCGGACGGACACTGAAGCTTTCTTT
>NA|few|TRBJ1-3|TRBV28
CASTGYSSGNTIYF
TGTGCCAGCACGGGATACAGCTCTGGAAACACCATATATTTT
>NA|NA|TRBJ2-6|TRBV6-1
CASSEGGSGANVLTF
TGTGCCAGCAGTGAAGGGGGCTCTGGGGCCAACGTCCTGACTTTC
>NA|NA|TRBJ1-1|TRBV6-1
CASSDGIGFGAFF
TGTGCCAGCAGTGACGGGATAGGGTTCGGAGCTTTCTTT
>NA|NA|TRBJ2-3|TRBV7-2
CASSLGLGRPTDTQYF
TGTGCCAGCAGCTTAGGACTAGGGAGGCCCACAGATACGCAGTATTTT
>NA|NA|TRBJ1-5|TRBV4-3
CASSQGLAQPQHF
TGCGCCAGCAGCCAAGGTTTGGCGCAGCCCCAGCATTTT
>TRBD1|once|TRBJ1-5|TRBV19
CASSYRSQGANQPQHF
TGTGCCAGTAGTTATCGATCTCAGGGGGCTAATCAGCCCCAGCATTTT
>TRBD1|NA|TRBJ1-2|TRBV4-1
CASSQEPTGTYGYTF
TGCGCCAGCAGCCAGGAGCCGACAGGGACCTATGGCTACACCTTC
>TRBD2|NA|TRBJ2-3|TRBV5-6
CASSSLAGGRDTQYF
TGTGCCAGCAGCTCCCTAGCGGGGGGGCGTGATACGCAGTATTTT
>NA|NA|TRBJ2-5|TRBV7-9
CASSPPGLRRETQYF
TGTGCCAGCAGCCCGCCGGGACTGAGAAGGGAGACCCAGTACTTC
>NA|NA|TRBJ2-5|TRBV6-5
CASQRGGETQYF
TGTGCCAGCCAACGAGGGGGGGAGACCCAGTACTTC
>TRBD2|few|TRBJ2-2|TRBV29-1
CSVVAGASNTGELFF
TGCAGCGTTGTAGCGGGAGCGTCGAATACCGGGGAGCTGTTTTTT
>NA|NA|TRBJ2-3|TRBV5-4
CASSPSGTDTQYF
TGTGCCAGCAGCCCCTCGGGCACAGATACGCAGTATTTT
>TRBD2|NA|TRBJ2-3|TRBV7-6
CASSQDWVSSGRPDTQYF
TGTGCCAGCAGCCAGGATTGGGTGTCTAGCGGGAGGCCAGATACGCAGTATTTT
>NA|NA|TRBJ2-5|TRBV4-3
CASSQDRDSMGQETQYF
TGCGCCAGCAGCCAAGATAGGGACTCCATGGGGCAAGAGACCCAGTACTTC
>NA|once|TRBJ1-2|TRBV2
CASWTHTEGGPNYGYTF
TGTGCCTCCTGGACACACACTGAGGGAGGACCTAACTATGGCTACACCTTC
>NA|NA|TRBJ2-3|TRBV19
CASSKGVPDTQYF
TGTGCCAGTAGTAAGGGGGTGCCAGATACGCAGTATTTT
>NA|NA|TRBJ1-2|TRBV7-2
CASSNTLGRNYGYTF
TGTGCCAGCAGCAATACTCTGGGCCGGAACTATGGCTACACCTTC
>NA|once|TRBJ1-5|TRBV6-1
CASSASRLSNQPQHF
TGTGCCAGCAGTGCATCCCGGCTTAGCAATCAGCCCCAGCATTTT
>NA|NA|TRBJ2-2|TRBV6-5
CASAAGAISGELFF
TGTGCCAGTGCAGCCGGGGCCATCTCCGGGGAGCTGTTTTTT
>TRBD1|medium-sized|TRBJ1-5|TRBV7-9
CASSSDRDSNQPQHF
TGTGCCAGCAGCTCCGACAGGGATAGCAATCAGCCCCAGCATTTT
>NA|NA|TRBJ1-1|TRBV5-8
CASSLDRRGTEAFF
TGTGCCAGCAGCTTGGATAGACGAGGCACTGAAGCTTTCTTT
>TRBD1|NA|TRBJ2-5|TRBV5-1
CASSPQGQGAQETQYF
TGCGCCAGCAGCCCCCAGGGGCAGGGGGCCCAAGAGACCCAGTACTTC
>TRBD1|NA|TRBJ2-7|TRBV29-1
CSVVNRGLDEQYF
TGCAGCGTTGTAAACAGGGGTCTCGACGAGCAGTACTTC
>TRBD1|few|TRBJ2-2|TRBV14
CASSRDRYTGELFF
TGTGCCAGCAGCCGGGACAGATACACCGGGGAGCTGTTTTTT